This T cell receptor (beta chain) was recovered during a study of shared clonotypes between healthy human individuals. The CDR3 is 15 amino acids. The germline V gene has CDR1 SGDLS and CDR2 YYNGEE. Between the trimmed V and J ends, which lost 3 bases and 6 bases, there was a span of 17 bases. Unsorted PBMC DNA sequencing spanned ten immunoSEQ deep assay plates. Original handling: Quality scores were absent from the junction-only immunoSEQ sequences, so filtering differed. Produced via immunoSEQ multiplex PCR; TCRdb's table is partial and in-frame only. V and J calls plus clone size are reproduced from that table; the DNA served to infer D and trimming. The sample gives a few hundred thousand clones, around three quarters of which show up once; over 9.5% is in the top ten.

This receptor was identified in a woman aged 40 to 50 in good health. Some clones in this sample may be carry-over from other donors' samples. The source material was PBMCs. This chain links TRBV9 with TRBJ2-3, with D unresolved. In DNA, the CDR3 is TGTGCCAGCAGCGCCTTTGGGGTGGGCATGGATACGCAGTATTTT. Translated: CASSAFGVGMDTQYF.